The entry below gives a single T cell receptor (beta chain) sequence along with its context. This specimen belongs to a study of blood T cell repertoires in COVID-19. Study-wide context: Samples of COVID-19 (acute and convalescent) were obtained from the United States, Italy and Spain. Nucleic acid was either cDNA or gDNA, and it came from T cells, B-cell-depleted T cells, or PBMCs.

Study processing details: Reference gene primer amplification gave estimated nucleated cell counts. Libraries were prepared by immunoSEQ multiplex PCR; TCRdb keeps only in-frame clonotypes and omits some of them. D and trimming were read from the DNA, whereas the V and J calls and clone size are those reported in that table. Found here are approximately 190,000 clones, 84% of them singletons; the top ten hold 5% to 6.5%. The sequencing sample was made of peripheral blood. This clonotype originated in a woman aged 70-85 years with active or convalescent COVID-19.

CDR3 nucleotides: TGTGCCAGTAGGGCCGGACAGGGCGTAAAAGAGACCCAGTACTTC. This encodes CASRAGQGVKETQYF. The rearrangement uses TRBV19 and TRBJ2-5, with 8 bases matching TRBD1. Germline-derived CDR1 and CDR2 are LNHDA and SQIVND (reference sequence). After removal of 6 bases from V and 3 bases from J, the junction contained 9 bases not matched to a gene. The CDR3 runs to 15 residues. Using reference TRBV19 and TRBJ2-5 for the parts outside the CDR3, the full variable domain is DGGITQSPKYLFRKEGQNVTLSCEQNLNHDAMYWYRQDPGQGLRLIYYSQIVNDFQKGDIAEGYSVSREKKESFPLTVTSAQKNPTAFYLCASRAGQGVKETQYFGPGTRLLVL.